This TCR beta chain was identified during a study of radiation and T cells in renal cell carcinoma. Study-level results: From baseline, blood top tumor clonotypes peaked at 2 weeks post-radiation. Without pretreatment biopsies, baseline tumor clonotype presence was undetermined.

From germline, CDR1 is KGHSH and CDR2 LQKENI. The V and J ends lost 3 bases and 7 bases respectively, with 16 bases between them. The CDR3 sequence is 15 residues long. Generated by immunoSEQ multiplex PCR, the TCRdb table keeps only in-frame clones and is missing some. Of 120,000 or so clones listed, over 75% were seen once; the top ten hold under 6.5%. As concerns this clone: Its target is not known.

Time point noted: blood 2 weeks post-SBRT. As for treatment: 15 Gy SBRT to primary tumor, nephrectomy 4 weeks later. Blood was sampled at baseline, 2 weeks and 4 weeks after SBRT. Clear cell pathology was present in this patient's renal cell carcinoma. The sample consisted of blood, taken from a patient whose treatment included radiotherapy and nephrectomy. The TCR comes from a man aged 50 to 60 with renal cell carcinoma. This chain links TRBV18 with TRBJ1-5; TRBD1 is a possible D gene (5 bases). CDR3 protein: CASSPPGPVLQPQHF. In DNA, the CDR3 is TGTGCCAGCTCACCGCCAGGGCCTGTTCTACAGCCCCAGCATTTT.